The clone carrying this T cell receptor (beta chain) was observed at least ten times. The antigen is undetermined. This sample is drawn from a study of response to subunit inactivated influenza vaccine. Study-wide results and limits: Each seasonal influenza vaccination recruits few new T cells, the authors suggested.

Each CDR3 protein gets one entry after TCRdb re-called the RT-PCR reads with MiXCR. The table shows hundreds of thousands of distinct CDR3 sequences, with approximately 7.6% occurring only once. This CDR3 comprises 11 residues. V lost 5 bases, J lost 10 bases, and 10 bases lay in between. Germline lookup yields CDR1 SGHKS and CDR2 YYEKEE (reference sequence). The chain combines TRBV5-5 with TRBJ2-1, with D uncertain. Source: PBMCs from blood, taken around 25 months after vaccination. This TCR was sampled from a man aged 45 to 75 who received an inactivated influenza vaccine. CDR3 sequence (DNA): TGTGCCAGCAGGGACCGTAGGGAGCAGTTCTTC. It yields the protein CASRDRREQFF.